The 16 T cell receptor beta chains below all came from one sample that was sequenced in a study of OX40 agonist ivuxolimab in advanced cancers. Libraries were prepared by immunoSEQ multiplex PCR; TCRdb keeps only in-frame clonotypes and omits some of them. The repertoire includes under 90,000 clones, 75% to 90% of them detected once, and 0.2% to 0.25% sits in the top ten. The source material was CD4+ or CD8+ T cells sorted from blood, sampled in a trial of the OX40 agonist ivuxolimab. The receptors here all came from an adult with an advanced solid tumor such as melanoma, head and neck, liver or kidney cancer.

CDR3 region: CASSQPAGGGGDTQYF. CDR3 DNA sequence: TGCGCCAGCAGCCAACCAGCGGGAGGGGGAGGGGATACGCAGTATTTT. The J gene is TRBJ2-3, the V gene TRBV4-3; TRBD2 matches 10 bases. The CDR3 loop spans 16 amino acids. The germline gives CDR1 LGHNA, CDR2 YSLEER. J gave up 6 bases and V 2 bases, and 8 bases lay outside the gene matches.

The sample holds a few counts of this clone. The chain has TRBV6-5 and TRBJ2-5; possible D gene TRBD2, 6 bases. The CDR3 is 12 amino acids. Trimming stripped 5 bases from V and 5 bases from J, with 9 bases between. Germline V CDR1 and CDR2: MNHEY, SVGAGI. Written as DNA, the CDR3 is TGTGCCAGCAGTAAGGAGGGGGAGACCCAGTACTTC. Its translation: CASSKEGETQYF.

The chain combines TRBV6-5 with TRBJ2-3; 12 nucleotides match TRBD2. Germline V lookup: CDR1 MNHEY, CDR2 SVGAGI. After removal of 4 bases from V and 4 bases from J, the junction contained 6 bases not matched to a gene. The CDR3 length is 16 residues. CDR3 protein: CASSFRLAGASDTQYF. The CDR3 DNA reads TGTGCCAGCAGTTTCCGACTAGCGGGAGCCTCAGATACGCAGTATTTT.

The chain recombines TRBV7-2 with TRBJ2-7, with D perhaps TRBD2 (5 bases). Germline assignment: CDR1 SGHTA and CDR2 FQGNSA. V lost 1 base to trimming and J lost 2 bases, with 12 bases between them. CDR3 length: 15 residues. CDR3 residues: CASSLELVTTYEQYF. CDR3 nucleotide sequence: TGTGCCAGCAGCTTAGAACTAGTAACCACCTACGAGCAGTACTTC.

This chain connects TRBV28 to TRBJ2-3; 8 bases align to TRBD1. The V segment lost 5 bases and the J segment 6 bases; nucleotides outside the gene matches: 10. The CDR3 contains 15 residues. Germline CDR1 MDHEN, CDR2 SYDVKM. The CDR3 spells CASSRTGIGRDTQYF. CDR3 sequence (DNA): TGTGCCAGCAGTCGGACAGGGATAGGTAGGGATACGCAGTATTTT.

The rearrangement uses TRBV5-6 and TRBJ2-3; 11 nucleotides match TRBD2. V dropped 4 bases and J dropped 2; count of bases not matched to a gene: 3. There are 15 residues in the CDR3. Germline CDR1 reads SGHDT; CDR2 reads YYEEEE. The CDR3 coding sequence is TGTGCCAGCAGCCCGACTAGCGGGGCCACAGATACGCAGTATTTT. Amino acids: CASSPTSGATDTQYF. The whole variable domain, filled in from reference TRBV5-6 and TRBJ2-3, reads DAGVTQSPTHLIKTRGQQVTLRCSPKSGHDTVSWYQQALGQGPQFIFQYYEEEERQRGNFPDRFSGHQFPNYSSELNVNALLLGDSALYLCASSPTSGATDTQYFGPGTRLTVL.

The chain uses TRBV6-1 and TRBJ2-1, with TRBD1 identical over 7 bases. CDR1 and CDR2 (germline): MNHNS, SASEGT. Losses at the gene ends were 4 bases for V and 3 bases for J; bases not matched to a gene: 9. This CDR3 contains 16 residues. The CDR3, as DNA: TGTGCCAGCAGTGGAAGACAGGGAAAAGGCTACAATGAGCAGTTCTTC. It yields the protein CASSGRQGKGYNEQFF.

CDR3 loop: CASSYEGGISGYTF. The CDR3 DNA reads as TGTGCCAGCAGTTACGAGGGGGGAATAAGTGGCTACACCTTC. V usage is TRBV6-6 and J usage is TRBJ1-2, with a weak D call TRBD1 (6 bases). The CDR3 runs 14 residues. The germline gives CDR1 MNHNY, CDR2 SVGAGI (reference sequence). V shed 2 bases and J shed 7 bases, with 14 bases lying between them.

This clone was seen once. The J gene is TRBJ1-4, the V gene TRBV18; the D is unclear. The CDR3 sequence is 15 residues long. Germline V gene sequence: CDR1 KGHSH, CDR2 LQKENI. Deletions cut 1 base from V and 13 bases from J, with 19 bases between. CDR3 DNA sequence: TGTGCCAGCTCACCACTAATCGGGAACCAAGGGCGACTGTTTTTT. This codes for CASSPLIGNQGRLFF. The full variable domain, completed using reference TRBV18 and TRBJ1-4, is NAGVMQNPRHLVRRRGQEARLRCSPMKGHSHVYWYRQLPEEGLKFMVYLQKENIIDESGMPKERFSAEFPKEGPSILRIQQVVRGDSAAYFCASSPLIGNQGRLFFGSGTQLSVL.

The chain is built from TRBV7-2 and TRBJ1-1; tentative D call: TRBD1 (5 bases). The CDR3 has 15 amino acids. Trimming stripped 1 base from V and 5 bases from J, with 14 bases between. Germline loops: CDR1 SGHTA, CDR2 FQGNSA. The CDR3 protein is CASSLGLGVGTEAFF. For the CDR3, the DNA is TGTGCCAGCAGCTTAGGTTTGGGGGTAGGTACTGAAGCTTTCTTT.

Concerning this clone itself: Other DNA sequences of this sample code for an identical CDR3. CDR3 sequence (DNA): TGTGCCAGCAGCTTAGGGGGGCAGGGGGCTTACGAGCAGTACTTC. Translating gives CASSLGGQGAYEQYF. The gene calls are TRBV7-2 and TRBJ2-7; 8 bases match TRBD1. J lost 4 bases, V lost 1 base, and 6 bases had no gene match. The length of the CDR3 is 15 residues. Germline V gene lookup returns CDR1 SGHTA and CDR2 FQGNSA.

This clone appeared once. The gene calls are TRBV28 and TRBJ2-3; 8 nucleotides agree with TRBD2. The CDR3 is made up of 15 amino acids. The V gene end was trimmed by 2 bases and the J gene end by 3 bases; junction bases not matched to a gene: 4. CDR1 is MDHEN, CDR2 SYDVKM, per germline. The CDR3 DNA sequence: TGTGCCAGCAGTTTACGAACGGGGGGGACAGATACGCAGTATTTT. Translating gives CASSLRTGGTDTQYF.

The rearrangement uses TRBV10-2 and TRBJ2-2; no reliable D call. The CDR3 is 14 amino acids. CDR1 is WSHSY, CDR2 SAAADI, per germline. V was cut by 4 bases and J by 5 bases, with 11 bases left in between. CDR3 protein: CASSGIAETGELFF. The CDR3 nucleotides read TGCGCCAGCAGTGGTATAGCCGAGACCGGGGAGCTGTTTTTT.

J is TRBJ1-5 and V is TRBV28; 7 bases match TRBD1. CDR3 length: 16 amino acids. Germline assignment: CDR1 MDHEN and CDR2 SYDVKM. V gave up 6 bases and J gave up 5 bases; unmatched junction bases: 13. CDR3 in amino acids: CASSPRGGRLYQPQHF. The DNA of the CDR3 is TGTGCCAGCAGCCCCAGGGGGGGGAGGTTATATCAGCCCCAGCATTTT.

This chain uses TRBV29-1 with TRBJ2-4; possibly TRBD1 for D (6 bases). The V gene lost 4 bases and the J gene lost 0 bases, with 16 bases spanning the gap. The CDR3 covers 16 residues. Looked up from germline, CDR1 is SQVTM and CDR2 is ANQGSEA. Written as DNA, the CDR3 is TGCAGCGTTGTGTCTCGGGACATCAAAGCCAAAAACATTCAGTACTTC. This gives the protein CSVVSRDIKAKNIQYF.

The V call is TRBV29-1, the J call TRBJ1-5, with D possibly matching TRBD1 (6 bases). Germline V gene sequence: CDR1 SQVTM, CDR2 ANQGSEA. CDR3 length: 13 amino acids. Deletions cut 4 bases from V and 4 bases from J, with 11 bases between. The CDR3 sequence is CSVGQGKNQPQHF. CDR3 nucleotides: TGCAGCGTTGGCCAGGGGAAAAATCAGCCCCAGCATTTT.